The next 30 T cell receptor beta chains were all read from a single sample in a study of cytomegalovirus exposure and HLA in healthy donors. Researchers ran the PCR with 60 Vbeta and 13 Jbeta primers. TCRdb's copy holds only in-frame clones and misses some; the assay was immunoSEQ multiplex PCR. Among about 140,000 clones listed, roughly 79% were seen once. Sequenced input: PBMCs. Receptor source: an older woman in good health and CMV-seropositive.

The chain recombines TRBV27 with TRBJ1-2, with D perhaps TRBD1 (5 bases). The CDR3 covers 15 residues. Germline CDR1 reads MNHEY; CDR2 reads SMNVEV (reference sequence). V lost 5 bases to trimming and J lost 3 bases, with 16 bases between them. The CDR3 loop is CASSPRGDPYYGYTF. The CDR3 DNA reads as TGTGCCAGCAGTCCGCGGGGGGATCCGTACTATGGCTACACCTTC.

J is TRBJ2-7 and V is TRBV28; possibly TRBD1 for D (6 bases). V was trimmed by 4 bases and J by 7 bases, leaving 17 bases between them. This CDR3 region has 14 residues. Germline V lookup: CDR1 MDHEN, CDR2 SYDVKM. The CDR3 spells CASSSTGSQIEQYF. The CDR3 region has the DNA TGTGCCAGCAGTTCGACAGGAAGCCAAATAGAGCAGTACTTC. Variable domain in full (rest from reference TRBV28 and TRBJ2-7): DVKVTQSSRYLVKRTGEKVFLECVQDMDHENMFWYRQDPGLGLRLIYFSYDVKMKEKGDIPEGYSVSREKKERFSLILESASTNQTSMYLCASSSTGSQIEQYFGPGTRLTVT.

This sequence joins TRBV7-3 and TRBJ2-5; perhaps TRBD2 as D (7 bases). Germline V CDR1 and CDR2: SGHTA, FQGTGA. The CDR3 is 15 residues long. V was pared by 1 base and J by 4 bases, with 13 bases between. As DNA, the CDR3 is TGTGCCAGCAGCTTAATGGGTAGGGGGGGAGAGACCCAGTACTTC. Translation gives CASSLMGRGGETQYF.

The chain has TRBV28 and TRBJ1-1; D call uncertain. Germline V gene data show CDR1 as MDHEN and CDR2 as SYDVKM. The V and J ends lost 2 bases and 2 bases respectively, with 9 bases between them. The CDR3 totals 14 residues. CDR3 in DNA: TGTGCCAGCAGTTTAGAGCAGGTCAACACTGAAGCTTTCTTT. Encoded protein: CASSLEQVNTEAFF. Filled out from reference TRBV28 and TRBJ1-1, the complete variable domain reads DVKVTQSSRYLVKRTGEKVFLECVQDMDHENMFWYRQDPGLGLRLIYFSYDVKMKEKGDIPEGYSVSREKKERFSLILESASTNQTSMYLCASSLEQVNTEAFFGQGTRLTVV.

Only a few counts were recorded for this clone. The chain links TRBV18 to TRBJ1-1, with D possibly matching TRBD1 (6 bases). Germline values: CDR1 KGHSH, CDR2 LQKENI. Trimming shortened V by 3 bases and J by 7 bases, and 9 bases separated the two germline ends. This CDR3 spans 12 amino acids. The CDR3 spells CASSPIQGEAFF. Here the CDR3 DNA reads TGTGCCAGCTCACCGATACAGGGTGAAGCTTTCTTT.

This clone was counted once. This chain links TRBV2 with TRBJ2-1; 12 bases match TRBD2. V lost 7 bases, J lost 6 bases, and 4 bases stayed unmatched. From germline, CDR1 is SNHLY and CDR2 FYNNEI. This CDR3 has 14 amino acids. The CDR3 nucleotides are TGTGCCAGCACTAGCGGGAGGGGGTTCAATGAGCAGTTCTTC. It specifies CASTSGRGFNEQFF.

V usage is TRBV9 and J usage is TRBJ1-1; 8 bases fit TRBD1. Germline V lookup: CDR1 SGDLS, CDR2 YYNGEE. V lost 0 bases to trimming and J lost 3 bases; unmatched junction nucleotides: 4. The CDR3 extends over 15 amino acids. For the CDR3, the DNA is TGTGCCAGCAGCGTAGCAACAGGGGGGGACACTGAAGCTTTCTTT. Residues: CASSVATGGDTEAFF.

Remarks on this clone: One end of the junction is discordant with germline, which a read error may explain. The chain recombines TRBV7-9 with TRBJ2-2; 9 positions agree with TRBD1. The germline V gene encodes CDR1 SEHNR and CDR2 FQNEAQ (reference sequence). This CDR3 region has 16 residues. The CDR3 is CTSSFSGQGYTGELFF. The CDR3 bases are TGTACCAGCAGCTTTTCGGGACAGGGATACACCGGGGAGCTGTTTTTT.

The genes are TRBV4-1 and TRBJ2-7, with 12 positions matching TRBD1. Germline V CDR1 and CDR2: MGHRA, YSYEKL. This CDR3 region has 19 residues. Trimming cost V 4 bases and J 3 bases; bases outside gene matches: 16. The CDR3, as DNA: TGCGCCAGCAGCCCGGCCGGGACAGGGGGCGCCCGGGGGTTCTACGAGCAGTACTTC. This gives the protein CASSPAGTGGARGFYEQYF.

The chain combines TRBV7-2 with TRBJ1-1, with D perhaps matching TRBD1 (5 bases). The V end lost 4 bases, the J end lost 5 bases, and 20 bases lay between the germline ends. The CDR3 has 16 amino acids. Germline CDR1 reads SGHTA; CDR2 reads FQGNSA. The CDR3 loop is CASSSDSSGGGTEAFF. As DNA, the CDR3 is TGTGCCAGCAGCTCCGACAGCTCGGGGGGAGGAACTGAAGCTTTCTTT.

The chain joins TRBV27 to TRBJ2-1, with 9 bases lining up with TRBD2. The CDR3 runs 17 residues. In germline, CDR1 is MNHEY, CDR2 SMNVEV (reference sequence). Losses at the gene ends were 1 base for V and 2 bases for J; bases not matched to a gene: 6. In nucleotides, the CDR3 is TGTGCCAGCAGTTTATTGGAGGCGGGAGGGCCCTACAATGAGCAGTTCTTC. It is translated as CASSLLEAGGPYNEQFF.

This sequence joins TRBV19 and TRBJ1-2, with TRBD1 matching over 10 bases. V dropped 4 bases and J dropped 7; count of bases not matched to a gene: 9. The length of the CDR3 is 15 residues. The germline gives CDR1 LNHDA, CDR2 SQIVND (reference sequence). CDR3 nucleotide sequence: TGTGCCAGTAGTAAAACCGGACAGGGGGGATCTGGCTACACCTTC. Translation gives CASSKTGQGGSGYTF.

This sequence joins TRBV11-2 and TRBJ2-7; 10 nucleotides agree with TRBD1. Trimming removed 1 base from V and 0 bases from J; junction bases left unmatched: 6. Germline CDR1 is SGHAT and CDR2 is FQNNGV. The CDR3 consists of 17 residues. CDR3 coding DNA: TGTGCCAGCAGCTTAGGGACAGGGGGACCAAGCTCCTACGAGCAGTACTTC. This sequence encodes CASSLGTGGPSSYEQYF.

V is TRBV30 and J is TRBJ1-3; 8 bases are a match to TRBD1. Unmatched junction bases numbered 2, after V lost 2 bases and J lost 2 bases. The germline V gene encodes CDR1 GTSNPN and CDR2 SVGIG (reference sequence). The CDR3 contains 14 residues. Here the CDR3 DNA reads TGTGCCTGGAGTACAGGGGGGACTGGAAACACCATATATTTT. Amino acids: CAWSTGGTGNTIYF.

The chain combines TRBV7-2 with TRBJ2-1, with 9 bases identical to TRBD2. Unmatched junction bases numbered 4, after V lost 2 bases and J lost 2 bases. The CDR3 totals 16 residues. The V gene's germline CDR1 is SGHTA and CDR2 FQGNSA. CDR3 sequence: CASSLLPSGTYNEQFF. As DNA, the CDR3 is TGTGCCAGCAGCTTACTGCCTAGCGGGACCTACAATGAGCAGTTCTTC.

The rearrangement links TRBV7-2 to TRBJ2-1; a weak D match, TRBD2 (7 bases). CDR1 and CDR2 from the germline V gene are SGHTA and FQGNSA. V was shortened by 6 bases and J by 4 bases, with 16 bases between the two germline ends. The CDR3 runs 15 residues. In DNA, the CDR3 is TGTGCCAGCAGAGAAAGGAGGGGGGGTTACAATGAGCAGTTCTTC. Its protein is CASRERRGGYNEQFF.

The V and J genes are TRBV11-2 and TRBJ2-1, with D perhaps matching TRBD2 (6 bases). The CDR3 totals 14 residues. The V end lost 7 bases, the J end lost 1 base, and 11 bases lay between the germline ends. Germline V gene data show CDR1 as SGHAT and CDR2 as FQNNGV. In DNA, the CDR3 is TGTGCCAGCACGACCGGGAGTTCCTACAATGAGCAGTTCTTC. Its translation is CASTTGSSYNEQFF.

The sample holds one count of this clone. For the CDR3, the DNA is TGCGCCAGCAGCCAAGCCAGCGGGGCCTACAATGAGCAGTTCTTC. Protein: CASSQASGAYNEQFF. This chain uses TRBV4-1 with TRBJ2-1, with 7 bases that match TRBD2. The CDR3 totals 15 residues. The V and J ends lost 1 base and 2 bases, in that order; junction bases with no gene match: 2. Germline V CDR1 and CDR2: MGHRA, YSYEKL.

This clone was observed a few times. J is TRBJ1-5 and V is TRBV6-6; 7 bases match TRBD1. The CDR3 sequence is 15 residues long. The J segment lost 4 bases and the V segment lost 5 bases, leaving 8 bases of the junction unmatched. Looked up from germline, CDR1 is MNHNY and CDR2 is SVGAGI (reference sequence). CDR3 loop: CASSLFTGENQPQHF. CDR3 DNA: TGTGCCAGCAGTCTATTTACAGGGGAGAATCAGCCCCAGCATTTT.

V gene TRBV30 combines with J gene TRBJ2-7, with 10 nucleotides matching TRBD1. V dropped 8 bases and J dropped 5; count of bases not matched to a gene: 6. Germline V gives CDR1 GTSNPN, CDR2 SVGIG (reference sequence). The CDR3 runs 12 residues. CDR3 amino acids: CAGGTGDDEQYF. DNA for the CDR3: TGTGCCGGGGGGACAGGGGACGACGAGCAGTACTTC.

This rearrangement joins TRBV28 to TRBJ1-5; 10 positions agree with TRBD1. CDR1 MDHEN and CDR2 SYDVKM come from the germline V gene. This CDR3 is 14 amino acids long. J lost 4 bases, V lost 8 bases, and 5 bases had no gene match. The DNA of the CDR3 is TGTGCCAGCGACAGGGGGCTAGGGAATCAGCCCCAGCATTTT. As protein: CASDRGLGNQPQHF.

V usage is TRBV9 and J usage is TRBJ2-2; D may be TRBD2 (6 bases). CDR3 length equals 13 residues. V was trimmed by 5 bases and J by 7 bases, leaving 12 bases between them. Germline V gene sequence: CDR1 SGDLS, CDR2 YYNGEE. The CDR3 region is CASSGGPVGELFF. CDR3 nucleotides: TGTGCCAGCAGTGGAGGGCCCGTCGGGGAGCTGTTTTTT.

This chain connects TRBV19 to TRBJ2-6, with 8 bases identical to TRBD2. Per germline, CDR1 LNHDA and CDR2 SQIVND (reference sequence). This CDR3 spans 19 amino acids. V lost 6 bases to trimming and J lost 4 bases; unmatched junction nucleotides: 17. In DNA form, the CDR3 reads TGTGCCAGTAGAACGGGGGGGAGGGGACCCAACTCCGGGGCCAACGTCCTGACTTTC. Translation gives CASRTGGRGPNSGANVLTF.

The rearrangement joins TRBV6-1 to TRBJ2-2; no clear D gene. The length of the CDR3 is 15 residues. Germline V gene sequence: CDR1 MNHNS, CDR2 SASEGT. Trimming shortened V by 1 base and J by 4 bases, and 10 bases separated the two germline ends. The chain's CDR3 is CASSEGAPLTGELFF. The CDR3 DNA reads TGTGCCAGCAGTGAAGGGGCCCCCCTCACCGGGGAGCTGTTTTTT.

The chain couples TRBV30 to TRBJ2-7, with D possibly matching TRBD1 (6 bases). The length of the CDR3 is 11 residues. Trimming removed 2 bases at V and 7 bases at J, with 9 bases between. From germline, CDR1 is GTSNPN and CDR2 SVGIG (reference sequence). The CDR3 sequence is CAWSQGIEQYF. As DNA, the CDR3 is TGTGCCTGGAGTCAGGGGATTGAGCAGTACTTC.

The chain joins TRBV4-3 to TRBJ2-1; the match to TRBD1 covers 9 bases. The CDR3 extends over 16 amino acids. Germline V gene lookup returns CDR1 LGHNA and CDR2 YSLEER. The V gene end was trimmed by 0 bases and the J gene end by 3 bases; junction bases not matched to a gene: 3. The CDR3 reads CASSQDRTGVYNEQFF. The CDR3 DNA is TGCGCCAGCAGCCAAGACAGGACAGGGGTCTACAATGAGCAGTTCTTC.

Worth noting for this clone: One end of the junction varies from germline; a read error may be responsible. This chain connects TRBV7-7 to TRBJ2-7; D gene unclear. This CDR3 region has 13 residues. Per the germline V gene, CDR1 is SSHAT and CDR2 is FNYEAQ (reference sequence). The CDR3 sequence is CASSLIGSYEQYF. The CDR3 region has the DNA TGTGCTAGCAGCTTAATTGGCAGTTACGAGCAGTACTTC.

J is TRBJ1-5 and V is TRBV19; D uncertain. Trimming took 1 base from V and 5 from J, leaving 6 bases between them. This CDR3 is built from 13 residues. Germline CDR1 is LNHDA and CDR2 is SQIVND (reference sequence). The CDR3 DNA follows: TGTGCCAGTAGTATAGGAACTTATCAGCCCCAGCATTTT. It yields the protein CASSIGTYQPQHF.

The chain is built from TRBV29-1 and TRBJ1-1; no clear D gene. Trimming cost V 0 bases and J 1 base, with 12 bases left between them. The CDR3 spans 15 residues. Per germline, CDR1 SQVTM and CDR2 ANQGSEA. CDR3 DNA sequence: TGCAGCGTTGAAGAGGGAGGCAGGAGGAACACTGAAGCTTTCTTT. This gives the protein CSVEEGGRRNTEAFF.

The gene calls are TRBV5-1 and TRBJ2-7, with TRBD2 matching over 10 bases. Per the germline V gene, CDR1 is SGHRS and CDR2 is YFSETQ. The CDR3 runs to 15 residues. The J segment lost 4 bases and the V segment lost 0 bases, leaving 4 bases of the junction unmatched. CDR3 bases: TGCGCCAGCAGCTTGGATGTGACTAGCGGGTACGAGCAGTACTTC. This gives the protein CASSLDVTSGYEQYF.